This entry concerns a single TCR beta chain. Its antigen is undetermined. The PCR had 60 Vbeta and 13 Jbeta primers. Using immunoSEQ multiplex PCR, the repertoire was profiled, and TCRdb retains in-frame clones only, with some absent. Among 200,000 to 250,000 clones listed, 65% to 85% were seen once. This specimen belongs to a study of cytomegalovirus exposure and HLA in healthy donors. Study observations and caveats: Using a false discovery rate of 0.05, a later analysis showed that 15,000 to 20,000 TCR beta sequences were associated with HLA alleles. The presence/absence work took it that sequencing depth was about the same across donors.

Germline lookup yields CDR1 SNHLY and CDR2 FYNNEI. V shed 5 bases and J shed 0 bases, with 10 bases lying between them. This CDR3 is 14 amino acids long. These donors, healthy bone marrow donors, were studied. The sequencing input was PBMCs. The receptor was derived from a boy aged 2 to 10 in good health and CMV-seronegative. The V call is TRBV2, the J call TRBJ2-5, with D hard to call. CDR3 sequence reads: CASSQGNYQETQYF. DNA for the CDR3: TGTGCCAGCAGTCAAGGAAACTACCAAGAGACCCAGTACTTC.